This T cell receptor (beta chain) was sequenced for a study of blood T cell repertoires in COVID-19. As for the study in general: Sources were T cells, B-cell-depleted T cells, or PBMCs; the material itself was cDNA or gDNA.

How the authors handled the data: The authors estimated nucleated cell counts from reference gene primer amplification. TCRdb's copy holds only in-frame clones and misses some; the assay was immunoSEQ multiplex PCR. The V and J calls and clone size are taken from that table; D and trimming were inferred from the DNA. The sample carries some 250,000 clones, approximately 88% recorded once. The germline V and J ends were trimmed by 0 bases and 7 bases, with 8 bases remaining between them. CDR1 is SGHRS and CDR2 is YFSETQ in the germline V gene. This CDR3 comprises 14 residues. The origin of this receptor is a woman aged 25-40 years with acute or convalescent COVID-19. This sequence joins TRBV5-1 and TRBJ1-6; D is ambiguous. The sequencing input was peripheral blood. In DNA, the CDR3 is TGCGCCAGCAGCTTGGTGGCAAACAATTCACCCCTCCACTTT. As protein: CASSLVANNSPLHF.